These 5 T cell receptor beta chains were all obtained from the same sample, sequenced in a study of response to subunit inactivated influenza vaccine. MiXCR, applied by TCRdb to the RT-PCR reads, yields one record per CDR3 protein. Of around 250,000 distinct CDR3 sequences listed, roughly an eighth are singletons. The sample was non-naive T cells sorted from PBMCs, taken around 14 days before vaccination. All receptors derive from a man aged 50-60 years who received an inactivated influenza vaccine.

This clonotype was observed a handful of times. The chain links TRBV9 to TRBJ2-7, with 7 bases identical to TRBD2. This CDR3 contains 14 residues. The V gene's germline CDR1 is SGDLS and CDR2 YYNGEE. The V and J ends lost 0 bases and 5 bases, in that order; junction bases with no gene match: 5. CDR3 nucleotides: TGTGCCAGCAGCGTAGGACTAGCACCGGACGAGCAGTACTTC. It specifies CASSVGLAPDEQYF.

This clonotype was recorded a few times. This chain joins TRBV20-1 and TRBJ2-5, with 8 nucleotides matching TRBD1. The CDR3 is 14 amino acids. The germline gives CDR1 DFQATT, CDR2 SNEGSKA (reference sequence). J was trimmed by 2 bases and V by 1 base; bases with no gene match: 3. CDR3 nucleotides: TGCAGTGCTAGAGGGACAGGGTGGCAAGAGACCCAGTACTTC. It encodes CSARGTGWQETQYF.

The chain carries TRBV6-2 or TRBV6-3 and TRBJ2-3, with 7 bases fitting TRBD2. J gave up 5 bases and V 8 bases, and 10 bases lay outside the gene matches. CDR3 length: 14 residues. The germline V gene has CDR1 MNHEY and CDR2 SVGEGT. The CDR3 loop is CASGRRGREDTQYF. Here the CDR3 DNA reads TGTGCCAGCGGGCGGCGGGGGAGGGAAGATACGCAGTATTTT.

Notes on this clonotype: Relative to the germline gene, one junction end is altered; a read error may explain this. In DNA form, the CDR3 reads TGCTGTGCTATGGGGATGGGCGGGAGGGCCTACAATGAGCAGTTCTTC. Amino acids: CCAMGMGGRAYNEQFF. The gene calls are TRBV20-1 and TRBJ2-1; 9 bases line up with TRBD2. This CDR3 contains 16 residues. The germline V gene has CDR1 DFQATT and CDR2 SNEGSKA (reference sequence).

This clonotype has a handful of counts. The V gene is TRBV10-2, the J gene TRBJ2-2, with D uncertain. V was shortened by 0 bases and J by 8 bases, with 13 bases between the two germline ends. The CDR3 sequence is 15 residues long. Germline CDR1 reads WSHSY; CDR2 reads SAAADI. The CDR3, as DNA: TGCGCCAGCAGTGAGTCTATCCAACGGCGGGGGGAGCTGTTTTTT. As protein: CASSESIQRRGELFF.